The 27 T cell receptor beta chains below were found in one sample sequenced in a study of T cell responses to AZD1222 COVID-19 vaccine. Here immunoSEQ multiplex PCR was the method, and the copy in TCRdb shows in-frame clones only, minus some. The table has 200,000 or so clones, roughly 90% seen once. The sequenced sample was peripheral blood, obtained on day 0 of AZD1222 vaccination. These receptors all stem from an adult in good health.

V gene TRBV19 combines with J gene TRBJ1-5, with TRBD1 as a possible D gene (5 bases). Germline CDR1 LNHDA, CDR2 SQIVND (reference sequence). The length of the CDR3 is 12 residues. With 5 bases removed from V and 12 bases from J, the gap between germline ends came to 14 bases. The CDR3 loop is CASSSAWGGQHF. The CDR3 bases are TGTGCCAGTAGTTCGGCATGGGGGGGCCAGCATTTT.

The V gene is TRBV27, the J gene TRBJ2-7; 8 bases fit TRBD2. Germline assignment: CDR1 MNHEY and CDR2 SMNVEV (reference sequence). V lost 2 bases, J lost 2 bases, and 2 bases stayed unmatched. The CDR3 contains 14 residues. CDR3 sequence (DNA): TGTGCCAGCAGTTTAGCGGGAGGCCCCTACGAGCAGTACTTC. Translating gives CASSLAGGPYEQYF.

This clone has a handful of counts. The chain combines TRBV4-3 with TRBJ2-1; 11 bases are a match to TRBD2. Germline assignment: CDR1 LGHNA and CDR2 YSLEER. The V gene end was trimmed by 0 bases and the J gene end by 8 bases; junction bases not matched to a gene: 6. The CDR3 is 16 residues long. The CDR3 DNA is TGCGCCAGCAGCCAAGACTATAGCGGGGGGGCTGATGAGCAGTTCTTC. Its translation: CASSQDYSGGADEQFF.

The chain employs TRBV18 and TRBJ1-1; 7 bases are shared with TRBD1. Germline values: CDR1 KGHSH, CDR2 LQKENI. V gave up 5 bases and J gave up 3 bases; unmatched junction bases: 6. The CDR3 is 14 residues long. The CDR3 bases are TGTGCCAGCTCAGGAGACAGGGTTTACACTGAAGCTTTCTTT. This codes for CASSGDRVYTEAFF. Variable domain in full (rest from reference TRBV18 and TRBJ1-1): NAGVMQNPRHLVRRRGQEARLRCSPMKGHSHVYWYRQLPEEGLKFMVYLQKENIIDESGMPKERFSAEFPKEGPSILRIQQVVRGDSAAYFCASSGDRVYTEAFFGQGTRLTVV.

This chain uses TRBV9 with TRBJ2-1; the D call may be TRBD1 or TRBD2 (5 bases each). The germline V gene has CDR1 SGDLS and CDR2 YYNGEE. This CDR3 comprises 15 residues. V gave up 0 bases and J gave up 4 bases, with 11 bases separating them. CDR3 residues: CASSVEGDQYNEQFF. DNA for the CDR3: TGTGCCAGCAGCGTAGAAGGGGACCAATACAATGAGCAGTTCTTC.

This chain uses TRBV18 with TRBJ2-7, with 10 bases identical to TRBD1. V was pared by 4 bases and J by 5 bases, with 11 bases of the junction left unmatched. The V gene's germline CDR1 is KGHSH and CDR2 LQKENI. The CDR3 runs to 16 residues. The CDR3 reads CASSLSPGQGTHEQYF. DNA of the CDR3: TGTGCCAGCTCACTATCACCGGGACAGGGGACCCACGAGCAGTACTTC.

CDR3 loop: CASKPGGAEGYEQYF. CDR3 sequence (DNA): TGTGCCAGCAAACCTGGTGGGGCCGAGGGCTACGAGCAGTACTTC. The chain carries TRBV2 and TRBJ2-7, with D perhaps matching TRBD1 or TRBD2 (5 bases each). Germline assignment: CDR1 SNHLY and CDR2 FYNNEI. The CDR3 runs to 15 residues. Trimming cost V 7 bases and J 3 bases, with 19 bases left between them.

The chain is built from TRBV7-8 and TRBJ1-5, with 10 bases aligning to TRBD1. The CDR3 sequence is 16 residues long. The germline CDR1 and CDR2 sequences are SGHVS and FQNEAQ. The V and J ends lost 5 bases and 6 bases, in that order; junction bases with no gene match: 10. CDR3: CASSPRVGTGAQPQHF. The CDR3 coding sequence is TGTGCCAGCAGCCCTAGAGTGGGGACAGGGGCTCAGCCCCAGCATTTT.

The chain carries TRBV3-1 (or the pseudogene TRBV3-2) and TRBJ1-5, with D maybe TRBD1 (5 bases). The CDR3 is 14 residues long. V lost 3 bases, J lost 0 bases, and 6 bases lay in between. Per germline, CDR1 LGHDT and CDR2 YNNKEL (reference sequence). The CDR3 nucleotides read TGTGCCAGCAGCCACAGGGATAGCAATCAGCCCCAGCATTTT. Its protein product is CASSHRDSNQPQHF.

This chain uses TRBV12-3 or TRBV12-4 with TRBJ2-1; unclear D gene. CDR3 length: 13 residues. Trimming removed 5 bases at V and 7 bases at J, with 12 bases between. The CDR3 protein is CASSGHSGNEQFF. CDR3 DNA sequence: TGTGCCAGCAGTGGCCACAGTGGAAATGAGCAGTTCTTC.

V usage is TRBV1 and J usage is TRBJ2-3; the table's D call TRBD2 went unverified against the DNA. TRBV1 is a pseudogene. This CDR3 spans 15 amino acids. The CDR3 sequence is CTSSQDVFYTDTQYF. CDR3 nucleotides: TGCACCAGCAGCCAAGATGTCTTTTACACAGATACGCAGTATTTT.

The chain combines TRBV19 with TRBJ2-1, with 9 positions matching TRBD2. Trimming at V came to 3 bases and at J to 6 bases, leaving 15 bases not matched to a gene. This CDR3 has 18 residues. Germline assignment: CDR1 LNHDA and CDR2 SQIVND (reference sequence). The CDR3 region has the DNA TGTGCCAGTAGTATCGTGCCTAGCGGGACCGGCTTTATCAATGAGCAGTTCTTC. It is translated as CASSIVPSGTGFINEQFF.

A single count supports this clone. The chain is built from TRBV7-6 and TRBJ2-2, with a tentative D call TRBD2 (6 bases). This CDR3 is 15 amino acids long. V lost 5 bases to trimming and J lost 2 bases, with 12 bases between them. Germline V gives CDR1 SGHVS, CDR2 FNYEAQ. The CDR3 bases are TGTGCCAGCAGCCCCGCTAGCGCAAACACCGGGGAGCTGTTTTTT. Translating it yields CASSPASANTGELFF. The full variable domain, in which reference TRBV7-6 and TRBJ2-2 provide the parts outside the CDR3, is GAGVSQSPRYKVTKRGQDVALRCDPISGHVSLYWYRQALGQGPEFLTYFNYEAQQDKSGLPNDRFSAERPEGSISTLTIQRTEQRDSAMYRCASSPASANTGELFFGEGSRLTVL.

The gene calls are TRBV5-8 and TRBJ2-7; the D gene is possibly TRBD1 (6 bases). Germline values: CDR1 SGHTS, CDR2 YDEGEE. The germline V and J ends were trimmed by 0 bases and 7 bases, with 17 bases remaining between them. CDR3 length equals 15 residues. CDR3 loop: CASSLVSGAWQEQYF. Here the CDR3 DNA reads TGTGCCAGCAGCTTGGTGTCAGGGGCTTGGCAAGAGCAGTACTTC.

The chain joins TRBV7-6 to TRBJ2-1; TRBD2 might be the D (6 bases). The length of the CDR3 is 15 residues. Trimming removed 0 bases from V and 5 bases from J, with 11 bases in between. Germline lookup yields CDR1 SGHVS and CDR2 FNYEAQ. CDR3 region: CASSLAAGPHNEQFF. In DNA form, the CDR3 reads TGTGCCAGCAGCTTAGCGGCGGGACCCCACAATGAGCAGTTCTTC.

This clone was seen a handful of times. CDR3 nucleotides: TGTGCCAGCAGTTTAGCGGAGGAGGCAGAAGCTTTCTTT. This gives the protein CASSLAEEAEAFF. V gene TRBV12-3 or TRBV12-4 combines with J gene TRBJ1-1; no reliable D call. There are 13 residues in the CDR3. Trimming removed 0 bases at V and 8 bases at J, with 10 bases between.

A word on this clone: The junction shows a germline mismatch at one end, possibly a read error. The gene calls are TRBV12-3 or TRBV12-4 and TRBJ2-7; TRBD2 matches at 11 bases. The CDR3 runs 13 residues. DNA of the CDR3: TGTGCCAGCAGGTTAGCGGGGGGGCTCGAGCAGTACTTC. Protein: CASRLAGGLEQYF.

The chain uses TRBV5-1 and TRBJ2-1, with D possibly TRBD2 on 5 matching bases. Germline-derived CDR1 and CDR2 are SGHRS and YFSETQ. V shed 4 bases and J shed 10 bases, with 15 bases lying between them. The CDR3 has 13 residues. The CDR3 reads CASSDLGKLEQFF. The CDR3 coding sequence is TGCGCCAGCAGCGACCTCGGGAAGTTGGAGCAGTTCTTC.

The rearrangement links TRBV5-1 to TRBJ2-7; D is perhaps TRBD1 or TRBD2 (5 bases each). The CDR3 extends over 13 amino acids. Germline values: CDR1 SGHRS, CDR2 YFSETQ. V was pared by 4 bases and J by 6 bases, with 14 bases between. For the CDR3, the DNA is TGCGCCAGCAGCCCGGACATTGGAGGCGAGCAGTACTTC. It encodes CASSPDIGGEQYF.

The chain uses TRBV20-1 and TRBJ2-6; D is undetermined. In germline, CDR1 is DFQATT, CDR2 SNEGSKA (reference sequence). The CDR3 sequence is 14 residues long. Trimming left V 3 bases short and J 0 bases short, with 6 bases between. The CDR3 sequence is CSASIISGANVLTF. In DNA, the CDR3 is TGCAGTGCTAGTATTATCTCTGGGGCCAACGTCCTGACTTTC.

The gene calls are TRBV3-1 (or the pseudogene TRBV3-2) and TRBJ2-3; D gene ambiguous. The CDR3 contains 13 residues. Trimming pared 1 base from V and 10 bases from J, leaving 12 bases between. Germline CDR1 and CDR2: LGHDT and YNNKEL (reference sequence). CDR3 nucleotide sequence: TGTGCCAGCAGCCAAGCCGACCAAGGCGCGCAGTATTTT. It is translated as CASSQADQGAQYF.

The chain recombines TRBV27 with TRBJ1-1; perhaps TRBD1 as D (6 bases). Germline V gene sequence: CDR1 MNHEY, CDR2 SMNVEV (reference sequence). The CDR3 spans 14 residues. V dropped 8 bases and J dropped 4 bases, with 17 bases sitting between them. The CDR3: CASLPGGAATEAFF. Here the CDR3 DNA reads TGTGCCAGCCTGCCCGGGGGCGCGGCCACTGAAGCTTTCTTT.

The rearrangement uses TRBV7-2 and TRBJ2-1; D possibly uses TRBD1 or TRBD2 (6 bases each). The CDR3 is 15 amino acids. V lost 1 base and J lost 6, with 13 bases in between. The germline V gene has CDR1 SGHTA and CDR2 FQGNSA. CDR3 sequence: CASSLVWGAGNEQFF. For the CDR3, the DNA is TGTGCCAGCAGCTTAGTTTGGGGGGCCGGCAATGAGCAGTTCTTC. Combining the CDR3 with reference TRBV7-2 and TRBJ2-1 gives the whole variable domain GAGVSQSPSNKVTEKGKDVELRCDPISGHTALYWYRQSLGQGLEFLIYFQGNSAPDKSGLPSDRFSAERTGGSVSTLTIQRTQQEDSAVYLCASSLVWGAGNEQFFGPGTRLTVL.

This rearrangement joins TRBV21-1 to TRBJ1-5; TRBD1 was called by the table and not checked on the DNA. TRBV21-1 is marked as a pseudogene. This CDR3 has 16 amino acids. In DNA form, the CDR3 reads TGTGCCAGCAGCAAAACCGGGACACGGAGCAATCAGCCCCAGCATTTT. Its protein is CASSKTGTRSNQPQHF.

This CDR3 reads CASTQRAGNTEAFF. For the CDR3, the DNA is TGTGCCAGCACCCAGAGGGCGGGAAACACTGAAGCTTTCTTT. The genes are TRBV7-8 and TRBJ1-1; the D is unclear. Trimming cost V 7 bases and J 2 bases, with 14 bases left between them. The V gene's germline CDR1 is SGHVS and CDR2 FQNEAQ. The CDR3 runs to 14 residues.

This chain connects TRBV28 to TRBJ2-6; 8 bases are a match to TRBD2. The germline V gene encodes CDR1 MDHEN and CDR2 SYDVKM. CDR3 length equals 19 residues. Trimming at V came to 6 bases and at J to 0 bases, leaving 13 bases not matched to a gene. The CDR3 reads CASRFIHVAGPSGANVLTF. In nucleotides, the CDR3 is TGTGCCAGCAGGTTTATACATGTAGCGGGGCCCTCTGGGGCCAACGTCCTGACTTTC.

This clone was counted once. The chain carries TRBV3-1 (or the pseudogene TRBV3-2) and TRBJ1-2, with 7 positions matching TRBD1. The CDR3 loop spans 14 amino acids. CDR1 LGHDT and CDR2 YNNKEL come from the germline V gene (reference sequence). Trimming cost V 4 bases and J 7 bases; bases outside gene matches: 9. The CDR3, as DNA: TGTGCCAGCAGCCTACAGGGGAGTCAGGGTGGCTACACCTTC. Protein sequence: CASSLQGSQGGYTF.